The 6 T cell receptor beta chains presented below share a single source sample, sequenced in a study of OX40 agonist ivuxolimab in advanced cancers. Assay used: immunoSEQ multiplex PCR; TCRdb lists only in-frame clones, some missing. The data contain some 98,000 clones, about nine tenths of them singletons. This sample comprised CD4+ or CD8+ T cells sorted from blood, obtained in a trial of the OX40 agonist ivuxolimab. The source is an adult with an advanced solid tumor such as melanoma, head and neck, liver or kidney cancer.

The chain links TRBV19 to TRBJ1-3; D ambiguous. V lost 0 bases and J 2 bases, leaving 5 bases between the germline ends. Germline lookup yields CDR1 LNHDA and CDR2 SQIVND (reference sequence). The CDR3 extends over 14 amino acids. The CDR3 nucleotides are TGTGCCAGTAGTATAGACACGACTGGAAACACCATATATTTT. Its translation is CASSIDTTGNTIYF.

This chain joins TRBV10-3 and TRBJ2-2; 10 nucleotides agree with TRBD1. Germline CDR1 and CDR2: ENHRY and SYGVKD. Unmatched junction bases numbered 2, after V lost 5 bases and J lost 2 bases. The CDR3 is 15 amino acids. The CDR3 loop is CAISMTGGNTGELFF. CDR3 DNA sequence: TGTGCCATCAGTATGACAGGGGGCAACACCGGGGAGCTGTTTTTT.

This chain joins TRBV30 and TRBJ2-7, with 9 positions matching TRBD1. The length of the CDR3 is 14 residues. Germline V CDR1 and CDR2: GTSNPN, SVGIG (reference sequence). J gave up 1 base and V 3 bases, and 4 bases lay outside the gene matches. The CDR3 DNA follows: TGTGCCTGGAGCCGGGACAGGGCTTCCTACGAGCAGTACTTC. Translation gives CAWSRDRASYEQYF.

The chain is built from TRBV15 and TRBJ1-6; no definite D call. V was trimmed by 2 bases and J by 9 bases, leaving 11 bases between them. Germline lookup yields CDR1 LNHNV and CDR2 YYDKDF (reference sequence). CDR3 length: 14 amino acids. In DNA form, the CDR3 reads TGTGCCACCAGCAGACGCTCGTTGGGTTCACCCCTCCACTTT. Encoded protein: CATSRRSLGSPLHF.

This clone was seen only once. The chain couples TRBV4-3 to TRBJ2-7; 7 bases fit TRBD1. Germline V gives CDR1 LGHNA, CDR2 YSLEER. The CDR3 contains 14 residues. With V trimmed by 5 bases and J by 2 bases, 6 bases remained unmatched. CDR3 sequence (DNA): TGCGCCAGCAGCACCCGACAGGGACCCTACGAGCAGTACTTC. Encoded protein: CASSTRQGPYEQYF.

V gene TRBV7-9 combines with J gene TRBJ2-7; D perhaps matches TRBD2 (5 bases). CDR1 is SEHNR, CDR2 FQNEAQ, per germline (reference sequence). This CDR3 is built from 14 residues. V lost 7 bases and J lost 1, with 14 bases in between. The CDR3 is CASTTTGISYEQYF. Written as DNA, the CDR3 is TGTGCCAGCACCACTACGGGGATTTCCTACGAGCAGTACTTC.